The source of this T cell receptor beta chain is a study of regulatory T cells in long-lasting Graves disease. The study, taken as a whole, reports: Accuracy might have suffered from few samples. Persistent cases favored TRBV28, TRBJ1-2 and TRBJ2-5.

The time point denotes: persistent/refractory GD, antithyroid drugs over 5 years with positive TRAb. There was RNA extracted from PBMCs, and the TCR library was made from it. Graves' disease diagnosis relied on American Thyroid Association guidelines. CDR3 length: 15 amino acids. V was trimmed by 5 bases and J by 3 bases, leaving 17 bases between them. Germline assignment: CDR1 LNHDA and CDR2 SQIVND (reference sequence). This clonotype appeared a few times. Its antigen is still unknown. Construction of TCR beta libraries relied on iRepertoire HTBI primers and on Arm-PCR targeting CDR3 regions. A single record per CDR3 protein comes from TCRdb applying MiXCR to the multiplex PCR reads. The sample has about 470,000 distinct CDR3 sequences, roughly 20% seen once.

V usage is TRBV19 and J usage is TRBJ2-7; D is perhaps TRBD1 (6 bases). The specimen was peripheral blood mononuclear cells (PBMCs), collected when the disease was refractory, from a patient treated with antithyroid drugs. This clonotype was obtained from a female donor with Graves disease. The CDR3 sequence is CASSAAMRGYYEQYF. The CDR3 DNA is TGTGCCAGTAGTGCGGCCATGAGGGGGTACTACGAGCAGTACTTC.